One T cell receptor (beta chain) is described in this entry. This sample stems from a study of T cells in tuberculosis. Turning to the study itself: CD1B tetramers identified T cells specific for mycobacterial lipid GMM. Overall study results and limits: T cells binding CD1B-GMM tetramer weakly possibly escaped the sort.

Trimming removed 6 bases at V and 2 bases at J, with 16 bases between. The germline CDR1 and CDR2 sequences are MNHNS and SASEGT. The CDR3 has 15 amino acids. Measured with immunoSEQ multiplex PCR; TCRdb has only the in-frame clones, and not every one. Here the sample spans approximately 100,000 clones, approximately 91% being singletons. Sorting used thawed, overnight-rested PBMC stained with anti-CD3, a viability dye and GMM-loaded CD1B tetramer. The CD1B tetramers carried C32 glucose monomycolate purified from Rhodococcus equi. Each donor contributed roughly 92,000 sorted tetramer-negative cells. The V gene is TRBV6-1, the J gene TRBJ1-1; weak D call: TRBD1 (6 bases). The sequencing input was CD1b-GMM tetramer-negative cells sorted from PBMCs. The source is an adult woman with latent tuberculosis. The CDR3 is CASRALGQLNTEAFF. The CDR3 DNA reads as TGTGCCAGCAGGGCCCTAGGACAGTTAAACACTGAAGCTTTCTTT.